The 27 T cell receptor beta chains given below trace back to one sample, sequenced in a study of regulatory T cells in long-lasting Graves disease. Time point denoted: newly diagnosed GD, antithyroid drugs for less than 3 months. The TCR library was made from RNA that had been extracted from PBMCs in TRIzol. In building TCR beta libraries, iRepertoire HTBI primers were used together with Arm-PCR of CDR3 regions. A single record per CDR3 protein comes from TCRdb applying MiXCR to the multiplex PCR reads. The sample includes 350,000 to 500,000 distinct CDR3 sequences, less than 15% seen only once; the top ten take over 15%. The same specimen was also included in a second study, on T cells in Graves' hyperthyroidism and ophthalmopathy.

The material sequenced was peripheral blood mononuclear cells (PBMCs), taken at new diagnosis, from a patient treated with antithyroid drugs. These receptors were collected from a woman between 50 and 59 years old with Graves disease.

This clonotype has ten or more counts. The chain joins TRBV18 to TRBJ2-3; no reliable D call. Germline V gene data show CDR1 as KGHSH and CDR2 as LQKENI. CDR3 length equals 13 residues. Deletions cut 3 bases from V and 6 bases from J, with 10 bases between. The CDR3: CASSPVLRDTQYF. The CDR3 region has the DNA TGTGCCAGCTCACCCGTGTTGCGGGATACGCAGTATTTT. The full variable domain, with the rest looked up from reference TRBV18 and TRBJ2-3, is NAGVMQNPRHLVRRRGQEARLRCSPMKGHSHVYWYRQLPEEGLKFMVYLQKENIIDESGMPKERFSAEFPKEGPSILRIQQVVRGDSAAYFCASSPVLRDTQYFGPGTRLTVL.

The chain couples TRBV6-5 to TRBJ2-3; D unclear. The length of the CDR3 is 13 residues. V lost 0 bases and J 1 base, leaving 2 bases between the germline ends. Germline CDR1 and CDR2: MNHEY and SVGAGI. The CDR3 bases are TGTGCCAGCAGTTACTCTGGCACAGATACGCAGTATTTT. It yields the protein CASSYSGTDTQYF.

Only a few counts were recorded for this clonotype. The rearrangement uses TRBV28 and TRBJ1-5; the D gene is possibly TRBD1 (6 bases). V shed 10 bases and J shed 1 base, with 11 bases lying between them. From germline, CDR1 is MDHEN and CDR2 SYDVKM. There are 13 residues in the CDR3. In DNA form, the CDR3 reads TGTGCCATCAAGGGACAAAGCAATCAGCCCCAGCATTTT. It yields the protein CAIKGQSNQPQHF.

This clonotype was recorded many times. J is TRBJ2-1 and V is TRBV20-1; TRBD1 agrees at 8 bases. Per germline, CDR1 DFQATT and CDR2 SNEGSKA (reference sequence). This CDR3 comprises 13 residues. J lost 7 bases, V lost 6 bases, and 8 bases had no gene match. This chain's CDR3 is CSAPFWTGNEQFF. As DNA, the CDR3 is TGCAGTGCGCCATTCTGGACAGGGAATGAGCAGTTCTTC.

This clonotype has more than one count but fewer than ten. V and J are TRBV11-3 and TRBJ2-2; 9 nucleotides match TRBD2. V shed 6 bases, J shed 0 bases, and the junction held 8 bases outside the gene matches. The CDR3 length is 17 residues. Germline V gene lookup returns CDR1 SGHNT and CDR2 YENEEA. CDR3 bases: TGTGCCAGCAGTTACGAGACTAGCGGAGCGAACACCGGGGAGCTGTTTTTT. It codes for CASSYETSGANTGELFF.

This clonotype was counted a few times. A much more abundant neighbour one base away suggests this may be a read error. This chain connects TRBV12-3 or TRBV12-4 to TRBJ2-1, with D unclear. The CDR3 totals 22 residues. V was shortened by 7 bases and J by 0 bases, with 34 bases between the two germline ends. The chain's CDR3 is CASTIGQQLPLQPLASYNEQFF. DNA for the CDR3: TGTGCCAGCACTATCGGGCAGCAACTACCCCTACAACCCCTGGCCTCCTACAATGAGCAGTTCTTC.

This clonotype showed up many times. The CDR3 coding sequence is TGTGCCAGCAGTTTTTGGGACAGGGTATCCGAGCAGTACTTC. It translates to CASSFWDRVSEQYF. The chain has TRBV28 and TRBJ2-7; 9 positions match TRBD1. J was trimmed by 6 bases and V by 3 bases; bases with no gene match: 6. CDR3 length: 14 residues. The germline V gene has CDR1 MDHEN and CDR2 SYDVKM.

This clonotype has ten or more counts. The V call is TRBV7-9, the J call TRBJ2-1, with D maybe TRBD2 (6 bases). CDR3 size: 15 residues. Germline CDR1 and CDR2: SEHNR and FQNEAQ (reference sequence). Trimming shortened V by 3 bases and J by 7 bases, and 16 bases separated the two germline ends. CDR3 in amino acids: CASSFRGNPMNEQFF. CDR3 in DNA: TGTGCCAGCAGCTTCCGCGGGAACCCTATGAATGAGCAGTTCTTC.

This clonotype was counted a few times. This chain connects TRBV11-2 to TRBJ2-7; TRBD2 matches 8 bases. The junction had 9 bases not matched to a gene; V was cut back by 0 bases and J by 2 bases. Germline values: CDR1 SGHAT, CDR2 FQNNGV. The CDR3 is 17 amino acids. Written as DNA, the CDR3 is TGTGCCAGCAGCTTAGATGATAGGCTAGCGGGTGCCTACGAGCAGTACTTC. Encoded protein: CASSLDDRLAGAYEQYF.

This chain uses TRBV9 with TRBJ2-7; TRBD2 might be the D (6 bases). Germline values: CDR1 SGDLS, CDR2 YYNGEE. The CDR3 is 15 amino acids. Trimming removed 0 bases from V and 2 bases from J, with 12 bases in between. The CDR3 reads CASSVAGGATYEQYF. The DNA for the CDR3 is TGTGCCAGCAGCGTAGCAGGCGGGGCGACCTACGAGCAGTACTTC.

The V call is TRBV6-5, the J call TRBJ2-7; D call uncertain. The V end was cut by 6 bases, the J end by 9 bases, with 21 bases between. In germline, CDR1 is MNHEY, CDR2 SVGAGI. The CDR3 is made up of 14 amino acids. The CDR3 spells CASRYREQLDGQYF. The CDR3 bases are TGTGCCAGCAGATACAGAGAGCAGCTAGATGGGCAGTACTTC.

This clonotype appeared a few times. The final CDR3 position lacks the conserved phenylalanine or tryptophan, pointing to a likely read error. Here the CDR3 DNA reads TGTGCCAGCACCCTAAGCCGGGACGGGCCAAATCAGCCCCAGCATCTT. Its protein is CASTLSRDGPNQPQHL. This sequence joins TRBV12-3 or TRBV12-4 and TRBJ1-5, with TRBD1 as a possible D gene (5 bases). This CDR3 spans 16 amino acids. V lost 7 bases to trimming and J lost 4 bases, with 20 bases between them.

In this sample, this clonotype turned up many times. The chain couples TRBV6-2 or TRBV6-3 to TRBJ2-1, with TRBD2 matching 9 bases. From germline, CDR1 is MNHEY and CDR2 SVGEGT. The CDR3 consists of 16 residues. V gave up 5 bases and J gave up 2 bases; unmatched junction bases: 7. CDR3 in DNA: TGTGCCAGCAGTGCTGAGCCTAGCGGGACCTACAATGAGCAGTTCTTC. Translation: CASSAEPSGTYNEQFF.

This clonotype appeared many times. CDR3 sequence reads: CASSTGPGQTQETQYF. DNA of the CDR3: TGTGCCAGCAGTACGGGGCCCGGACAGACACAAGAGACCCAGTACTTC. V usage is TRBV12-3 or TRBV12-4 and J usage is TRBJ2-5; D perhaps matches TRBD1 (6 bases). The CDR3 spans 16 residues. Trimming took 5 bases from V and 2 from J, leaving 18 bases between them.

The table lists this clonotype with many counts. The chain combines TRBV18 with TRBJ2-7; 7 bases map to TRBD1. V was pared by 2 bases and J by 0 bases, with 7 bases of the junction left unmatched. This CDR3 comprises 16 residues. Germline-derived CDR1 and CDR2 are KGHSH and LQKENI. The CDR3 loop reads CASSPMSGQVSYEQYF. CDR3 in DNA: TGTGCCAGCTCACCAATGAGCGGACAGGTCTCCTACGAGCAGTACTTC.

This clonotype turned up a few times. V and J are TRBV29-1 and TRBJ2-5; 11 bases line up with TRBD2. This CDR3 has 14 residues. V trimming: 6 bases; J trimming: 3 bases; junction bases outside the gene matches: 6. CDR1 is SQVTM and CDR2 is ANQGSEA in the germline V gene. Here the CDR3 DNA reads TGCAGCGTGCTACCGGGACTAGCGGAAGAGACCCAGTACTTC. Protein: CSVLPGLAEETQYF.

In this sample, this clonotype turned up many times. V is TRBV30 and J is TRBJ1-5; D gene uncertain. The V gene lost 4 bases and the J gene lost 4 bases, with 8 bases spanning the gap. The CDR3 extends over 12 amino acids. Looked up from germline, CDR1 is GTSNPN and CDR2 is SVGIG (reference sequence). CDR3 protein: CAWNKGNQPQHF. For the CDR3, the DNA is TGTGCCTGGAATAAGGGAAATCAGCCCCAGCATTTT. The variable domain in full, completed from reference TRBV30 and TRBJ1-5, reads SQTIHQWPATLVQPVGSPLSLECTVEGTSNPNLYWYRQAAGRGLQLLFYSVGIGQISSEVPQNLSASRPQDRQFILSSKKLLLSDSGFYLCAWNKGNQPQHFGDGTRLSIL.

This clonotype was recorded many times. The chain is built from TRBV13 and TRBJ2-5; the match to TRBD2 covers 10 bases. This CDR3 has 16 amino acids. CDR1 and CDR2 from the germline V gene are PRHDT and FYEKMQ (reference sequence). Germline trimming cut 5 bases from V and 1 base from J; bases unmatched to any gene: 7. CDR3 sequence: CASSIGLADTQETQYF. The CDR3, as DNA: TGTGCCAGCAGCATCGGACTAGCGGATACCCAAGAGACCCAGTACTTC.

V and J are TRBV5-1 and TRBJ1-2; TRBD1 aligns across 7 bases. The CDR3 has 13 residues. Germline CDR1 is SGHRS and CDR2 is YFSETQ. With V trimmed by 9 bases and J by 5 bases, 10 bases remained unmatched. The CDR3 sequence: CATRTGTEYGYTF. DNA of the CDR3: TGCGCCACCCGCACCGGGACAGAGTATGGCTACACCTTC. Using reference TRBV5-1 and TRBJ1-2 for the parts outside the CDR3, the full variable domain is KAGVTQTPRYLIKTRGQQVTLSCSPISGHRSVSWYQQTPGQGLQFLFEYFSETQRNKGNFPGRFSGRQFSNSRSEMNVSTLELGDSALYLCATRTGTEYGYTFGSGTRLTVV.

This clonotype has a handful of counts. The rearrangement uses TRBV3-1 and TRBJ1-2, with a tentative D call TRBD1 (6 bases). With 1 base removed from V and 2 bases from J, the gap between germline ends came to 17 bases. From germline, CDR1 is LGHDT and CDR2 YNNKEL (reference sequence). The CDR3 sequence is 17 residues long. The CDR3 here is CASSQAQGTYGNYGYTF. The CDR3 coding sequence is TGTGCCAGCAGCCAAGCTCAAGGGACATACGGGAACTATGGCTACACCTTC.

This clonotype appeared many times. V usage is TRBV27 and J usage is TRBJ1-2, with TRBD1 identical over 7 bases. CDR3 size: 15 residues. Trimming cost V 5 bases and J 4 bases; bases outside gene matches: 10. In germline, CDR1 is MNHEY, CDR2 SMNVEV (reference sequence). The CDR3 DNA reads TGTGCCAGCAGTCCAGACAGGGCCTTGGGCTATGGCTACACCTTC. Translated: CASSPDRALGYGYTF.

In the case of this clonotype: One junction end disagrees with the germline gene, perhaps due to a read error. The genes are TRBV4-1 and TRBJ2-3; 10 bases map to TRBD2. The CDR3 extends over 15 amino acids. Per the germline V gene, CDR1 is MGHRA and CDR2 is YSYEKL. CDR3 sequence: CASSKEVAGGDTQYF. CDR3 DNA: TGCGCCAGCAGCAAAGAGGTAGCGGGAGGAGATACGCAGTATTTT.

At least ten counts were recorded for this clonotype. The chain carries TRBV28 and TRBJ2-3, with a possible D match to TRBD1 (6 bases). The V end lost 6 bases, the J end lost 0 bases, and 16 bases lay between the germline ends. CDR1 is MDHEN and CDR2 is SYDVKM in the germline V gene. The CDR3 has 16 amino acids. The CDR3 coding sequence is TGTGCCAGCAGCGACAGGCCTGGTGGAAGCACAGATACGCAGTATTTT. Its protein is CASSDRPGGSTDTQYF.

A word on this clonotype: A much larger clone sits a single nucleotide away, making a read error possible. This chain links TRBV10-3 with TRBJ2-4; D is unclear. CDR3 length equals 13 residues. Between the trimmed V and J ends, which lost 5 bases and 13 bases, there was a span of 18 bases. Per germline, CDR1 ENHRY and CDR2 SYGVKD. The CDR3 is CAISTGTYNEQYF. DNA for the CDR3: TGTGCCATCAGTACCGGAACCTACAATGAGCAGTACTTC.

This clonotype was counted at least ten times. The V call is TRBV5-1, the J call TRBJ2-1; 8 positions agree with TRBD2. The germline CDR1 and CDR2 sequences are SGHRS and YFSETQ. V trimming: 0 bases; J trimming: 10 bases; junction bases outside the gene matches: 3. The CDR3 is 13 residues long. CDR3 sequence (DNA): TGCGCCAGCAGCTTGGCCCGGGAGGGGGAGCAGTTCTTC. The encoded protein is CASSLAREGEQFF.

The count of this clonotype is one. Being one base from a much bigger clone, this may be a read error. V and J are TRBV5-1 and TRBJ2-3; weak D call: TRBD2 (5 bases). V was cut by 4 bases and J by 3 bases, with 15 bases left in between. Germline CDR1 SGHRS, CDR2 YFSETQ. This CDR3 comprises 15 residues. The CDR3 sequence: CASSLDGVGTDTQYF. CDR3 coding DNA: TGCGCCAGCAGCCTGGACGGGGTAGGGACAGATACGCAGTATTTT.

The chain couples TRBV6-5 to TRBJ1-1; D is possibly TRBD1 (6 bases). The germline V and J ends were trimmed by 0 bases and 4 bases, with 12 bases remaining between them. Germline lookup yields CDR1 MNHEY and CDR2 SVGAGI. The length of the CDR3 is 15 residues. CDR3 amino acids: CASSYSAGAPTEAFF. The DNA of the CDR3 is TGTGCCAGCAGTTACTCGGCGGGGGCGCCCACTGAAGCTTTCTTT.